This T cell receptor beta chain was captured by sequencing in a study of blood T cell repertoires in COVID-19. This CDR3 contains 14 residues. Germline V gene lookup returns CDR1 LNHDA and CDR2 SQIVND (reference sequence). V trimming: 7 bases; J trimming: 2 bases; junction bases outside the gene matches: 5. Sequencing used immunoSEQ multiplex PCR; TCRdb keeps in-frame clones, though not all of them. The table records hundreds of thousands of clones, roughly 85% of them present only once. The source of this sequence is a woman under 40 who had been exposed to COVID-19. The sample was PBMCs or T cells enriched from blood (not recorded which). This chain uses TRBV19 with TRBJ2-5; 9 bases line up with TRBD1. CDR3 coding DNA: TGTGCCAGTACCCTGGGGACAGGGCAAGAGACCCAGTACTTC. This translates into CASTLGTGQETQYF.